A selection of T cell receptor beta chains follows, all from one sample in a study of T cell responses to AZD1222 COVID-19 vaccine. Profiled with immunoSEQ multiplex PCR; TCRdb holds only in-frame clones, not every one. The sample lists over 130,000 clones; roughly 92% were seen once. Sequenced here: peripheral blood, sampled on day 0 of AZD1222 vaccination. These receptors were collected from an adult in good health. CDR3s include the opening cysteine and the closing phenylalanine or tryptophan. Fields, in order: V gene, D gene, clone size, J gene, CDR3 protein, CDR3 DNA. A D gene is named only where the DNA matches it firmly. Not every row has a clone size; where given, it reads once, few, many or a size class.

>TRBV2|-|once|TRBJ1-5
CASSGGAGNQPQHF
TGTGCCAGCAGTGGTGGGGCCGGGAATCAGCCCCAGCATTTT
>TRBV15|-|-|TRBJ1-2
CATSRSRDTHYGYTF
TGTGCCACCAGCAGATCTCGGGACACACACTATGGCTACACCTTC
>TRBV27|-|-|TRBJ2-7
CASSPRLGGETYEQYF
TGTGCCAGCAGTCCCCGGTTGGGCGGGGAGACCTACGAGCAGTACTTC
>TRBV4-1|-|-|TRBJ2-3
CASSQGAPGRTQYF
TGCGCCAGCAGCCAAGGTGCCCCTGGGCGTACGCAGTATTTT
>TRBV25-1|-|-|TRBJ1-1
CASSEYSVMNTEAFF
TGTGCCAGCAGTGAATATAGTGTTATGAACACTGAAGCTTTCTTT
>TRBV28|-|-|TRBJ1-2
CASSFRGNYGYTF
TGTGCCAGCAGTTTTCGGGGGAACTATGGCTACACCTTC
>TRBV2|-|-|TRBJ2-7
CASSDGTGGPYEQYF
TGTGCCAGCAGTGATGGGACGGGCGGACCCTACGAGCAGTACTTC
>TRBV27|TRBD2|-|TRBJ2-5
CASSSLTSGGKTQYF
TGTGCCAGCAGTTCCTTGACTAGCGGGGGGAAGACCCAGTACTTC
>TRBV7-9|-|-|TRBJ1-1
CASSLEQNTEAFF
TGTGCCAGCAGCTTGGAACAGAACACTGAAGCTTTCTTT
>TRBV9|TRBD2|once|TRBJ2-5
CASSVVAGVRETQYF
TGTGCCAGCAGCGTGGTAGCGGGAGTGAGAGAGACCCAGTACTTC
>TRBV10-3|TRBD1|-|TRBJ2-7
CAISVNRGMVEQYF
TGTGCCATCAGTGTTAACAGGGGAATGGTCGAGCAGTACTTC
>TRBV7-2|TRBD1|-|TRBJ2-1
CASSLWTGDYNEQFF
TGTGCCAGCAGCTTATGGACAGGGGACTACAATGAGCAGTTCTTC
>TRBV2|TRBD1|few|TRBJ1-5
CASSRQGNQPQHF
TGTGCCAGCAGTCGACAGGGGAATCAGCCCCAGCATTTT
>TRBV5-1|-|once|TRBJ2-7
CASSLEWGAIYEQYF
TGCGCCAGCAGCTTGGAGTGGGGGGCGATCTACGAGCAGTACTTC
>TRBV5-6|TRBD1|-|TRBJ1-2
CASSLGTGNSMGYTF
TGTGCCAGCAGCTTAGGGACAGGGAATTCGATGGGCTACACCTTC
>TRBV15|TRBD2|-|TRBJ2-7
CATSRETSGSYEQYF
TGTGCCACCAGCAGAGAGACTAGCGGGAGCTACGAGCAGTACTTC
>TRBV10-1|TRBD1|-|TRBJ1-2
CASSERGLRGYTF
TGCGCCAGCAGTGAGAGGGGGCTGCGAGGCTACACCTTC
>TRBV19|-|-|TRBJ1-4
CASRIGRDARVVNEKLFF
TGTGCCAGTAGGATCGGTCGGGACGCACGAGTCGTGAATGAAAAACTGTTTTTT
>TRBV18|TRBD1|-|TRBJ1-6
CASSQTGGTVSPLHF
TGTGCCAGCTCACAAACAGGGGGGACGGTCTCACCCCTCCACTTT
>TRBV3-1/TRBV3-2|-|-|TRBJ1-2
CASSQGGGYTF
TGTGCCAGCAGCCAGGGAGGCGGCTACACCTTC
>TRBV19|-|-|TRBJ2-1
CASSVENPGRADRDNEQFF
TGTGCCAGTAGTGTCGAAAACCCGGGCCGGGCCGATAGGGACAATGAGCAGTTCTTC
>TRBV14|-|-|TRBJ1-1
CASNQMEGTGTEAFF
TGTGCCAGCAACCAAATGGAGGGGACGGGCACTGAAGCTTTCTTT
>TRBV6-5|-|-|TRBJ1-3
CASRSPTSSGNTIYF
TGTGCCAGCAGATCTCCGACGAGCTCTGGAAACACCATATATTTT
>TRBV27|TRBD1|medium-sized|TRBJ2-1
CASSSDRGLYNEQFF
TGTGCCAGCAGTTCCGACAGGGGGCTCTACAATGAGCAGTTCTTC
>TRBV12-3/TRBV12-4|-|-|TRBJ1-1
CASSLGNTEAFF
TGTGCCAGCAGCCTGGGGAACACTGAAGCTTTCTTT
>TRBV29-1|TRBD1|-|TRBJ1-1
CSVVRGLNTEAFF
TGCAGCGTCGTAAGGGGGCTGAACACTGAAGCTTTCTTT
>TRBV19|TRBD2|-|TRBJ2-5
CATAPGSGVETQYF
TGTGCCACTGCCCCGGGTAGCGGGGTAGAGACCCAGTACTTC
>TRBV24-1|TRBD2|-|TRBJ2-3
CATSDKAGAGDTQYF
TGTGCCACCAGTGACAAAGCGGGAGCTGGAGATACGCAGTATTTT
>TRBV28|TRBD1|-|TRBJ1-2
CASSSAGTGRSIGDGYTF
TGTGCCAGCAGTTCCGCGGGGACAGGGCGTTCGATCGGAGATGGCTACACCTTC